A single T cell receptor beta chain is shown here with its context. The clone's antigen remains unknown. Per-base qualities were not stored, and no clone one base away is much larger. Relative to germline, V is 5 bases shorter and J is 4 bases shorter, with 15 bases between their ends. The CDR3 goes from the cysteine to the phenylalanine over 15 residues. Only the CDR3 DNA stays, 45 bases, in frame from base 1. Based on the germline V gene, the CDR1 and CDR2 sequences are MDHEN and SYDVKM. Genomic DNA was isolated from the sorted cells so that the TCRbeta CDR3 region could be sequenced. The immunoSEQ Assay was used to sequence the TCRbeta CDR3 regions. TCRdb took over this immuneACCESS table, retaining in-frame rearrangements with V and J assigned. Such tables are incomplete; in checked studies, under half of the missing clones stem from an unresolved V gene, and the remainder is unexplained. The sample contains 70,000 to 75,000 clones, more than 75% of them found a single time. Of the sample, 5% is held by the ten largest clones.

The data originate from a study of OX40 agonist ivuxolimab in advanced cancers. Context from the whole study: The costimulatory receptor OX40 (CD134) was targeted by ivuxolimab, a fully human IgG2 agonistic monoclonal antibody. Intravenous ivuxolimab was administered to patients every 2 weeks at six dose levels: 0.01, 0.1, 0.3, 1.5, 3 and 10 mg/kg. Among the roughly 52 dose-escalation patients, some 20 had hepatocellular carcinoma, some 15 melanoma, 9 renal cell carcinoma and 9 head and neck cancer. The dose-escalation cohort was about 87% male with a mean age of approximately 60 years, ranging from roughly 20 to 80. Prior anti-PD-1, anti-PD-L1 or anti-CTLA-4 therapy was permitted, and checkpoint inhibitors had been received by approximately 39% of dose-escalation patients. Partial responses occurred in three dose-escalation patients, of whom one had hepatocellular carcinoma and two had cutaneous melanoma. The purpose of peripheral TCRbeta sequencing was to test whether ivuxolimab changed TCR sequence diversity and led to clonal T-cell expansion. The paper reports the monotherapy dose-escalation portion (N of about 56 patients) of the phase I ivuxolimab trial.

Results the study describes overall, beyond this receptor: Low levels of normalized T-cell clonal expansion were also shown by some nonresponding patients. At doses from 0.1 to 3.0 mg/kg, clonal expansion was seen in both CD4+ and CD8+ blood T cells between baseline and week 6. Which antigens the clonally expanded peripheral T cells were specific for was not determined. On average, CD8+ T cells showed more expanded clones than CD4+ T cells after ivuxolimab. In the 0.1-3.0 mg/kg groups, partial responders had among the lowest normalized peripheral clonal expansion, particularly in CD8+ T cells.

Patients with a history of autoimmune disease or receiving systemic immunosuppression were excluded from the trial. Peripheral blood for TCR sequencing was drawn from every dose cohort at baseline, at cycle 4 day 1 and at cycle 7 day 1. The samples were taken from a phase I, first-in-human, multicenter, open-label dose-escalation trial of ivuxolimab. Adults with locally advanced or metastatic melanoma, renal cell carcinoma, hepatocellular carcinoma or head and neck squamous cell carcinoma were enrolled in the trial. CD4+ and CD8+ T cells were sorted separately from peripheral blood before TCR sequencing.

Sequencing used CD4+ or CD8+ T cells sorted from blood, obtained in a trial of the OX40 agonist ivuxolimab. The chain couples TRBV28 to TRBJ2-1, with the D gene not confidently named. This receptor was identified in an adult with an advanced solid tumor such as melanoma, head and neck, liver or kidney cancer. The DNA reads TGTGCCAGCAGTGTCCACCCCACAGAGTACAATGAGCAGTTCTTC. The encoded protein is CASSVHPTEYNEQFF.